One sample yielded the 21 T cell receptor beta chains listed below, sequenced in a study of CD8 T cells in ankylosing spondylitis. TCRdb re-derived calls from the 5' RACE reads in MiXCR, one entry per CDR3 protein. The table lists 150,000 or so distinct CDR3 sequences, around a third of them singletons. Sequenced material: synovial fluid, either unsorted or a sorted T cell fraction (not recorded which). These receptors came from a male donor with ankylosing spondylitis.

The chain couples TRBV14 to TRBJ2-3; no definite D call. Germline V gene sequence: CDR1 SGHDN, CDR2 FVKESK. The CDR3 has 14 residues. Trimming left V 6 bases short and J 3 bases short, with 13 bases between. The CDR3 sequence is CASSPSRATDTQYF. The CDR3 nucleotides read TGTGCCAGCAGTCCGTCCCGGGCTACAGATACGCAGTATTTT.

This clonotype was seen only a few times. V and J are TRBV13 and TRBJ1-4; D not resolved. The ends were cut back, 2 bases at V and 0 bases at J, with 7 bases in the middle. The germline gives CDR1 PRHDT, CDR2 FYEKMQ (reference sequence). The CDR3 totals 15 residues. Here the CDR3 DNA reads TGTGCCAGCAGCTTATCGTATACAACTAATGAAAAACTGTTTTTT. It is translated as CASSLSYTTNEKLFF.

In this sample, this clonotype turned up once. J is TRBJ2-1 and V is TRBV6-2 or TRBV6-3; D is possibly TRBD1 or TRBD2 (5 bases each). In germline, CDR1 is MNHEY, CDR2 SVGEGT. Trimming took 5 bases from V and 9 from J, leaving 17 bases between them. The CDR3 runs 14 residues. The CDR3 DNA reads TGTGCCAGCAGTCTGGGGGTCCTATGGGGTGAGCAGTTCTTC. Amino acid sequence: CASSLGVLWGEQFF.

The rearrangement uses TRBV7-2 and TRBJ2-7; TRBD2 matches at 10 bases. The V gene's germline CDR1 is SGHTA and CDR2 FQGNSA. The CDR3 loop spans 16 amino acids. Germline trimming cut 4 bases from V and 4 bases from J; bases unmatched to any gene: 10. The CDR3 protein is CASSSISSGSRYEQYF. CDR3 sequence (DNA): TGTGCCAGCAGCTCAATATCTAGCGGGAGTCGGTACGAGCAGTACTTC.

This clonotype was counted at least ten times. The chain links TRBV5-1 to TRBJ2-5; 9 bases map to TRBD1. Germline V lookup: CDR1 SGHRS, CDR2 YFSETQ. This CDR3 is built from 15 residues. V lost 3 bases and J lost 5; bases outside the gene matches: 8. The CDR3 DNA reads TGCGCCAGCAGCTCCCAGGGACAGGGCTTTGAGACCCAGTACTTC. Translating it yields CASSSQGQGFETQYF.

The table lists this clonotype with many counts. The CDR3 DNA sequence: TGTGCCAGCAGCTTATCGATATCCGAAGCTTTCTTT. As protein: CASSLSISEAFF. The rearrangement joins TRBV7-9 to TRBJ1-1; D remains ambiguous. CDR1 SEHNR and CDR2 FQNEAQ come from the germline V gene (reference sequence). This CDR3 is 12 amino acids long. Trimming cost V 2 bases and J 8 bases, with 9 bases left between them.

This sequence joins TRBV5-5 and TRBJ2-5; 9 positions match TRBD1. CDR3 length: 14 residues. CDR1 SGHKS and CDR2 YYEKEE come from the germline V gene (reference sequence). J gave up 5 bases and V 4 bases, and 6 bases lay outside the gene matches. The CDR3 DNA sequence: TGTGCCAGCAGCGTGACAGGGGGGATGGAGACCCAGTACTTC. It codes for CASSVTGGMETQYF. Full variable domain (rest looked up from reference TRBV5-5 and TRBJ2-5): DAGVTQSPTHLIKTRGQQVTLRCSPISGHKSVSWYQQVLGQGPQFIFQYYEKEERGRGNFPDRFSARQFPNYSSELNVNALLLGDSALYLCASSVTGGMETQYFGPGTRLLVL.

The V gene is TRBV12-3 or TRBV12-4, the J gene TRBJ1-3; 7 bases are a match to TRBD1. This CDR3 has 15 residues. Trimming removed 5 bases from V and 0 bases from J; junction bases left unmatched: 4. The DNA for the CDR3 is TGTGCCAGCAGTCCCCGGACAGGCTCTGGAAACACCATATATTTT. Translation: CASSPRTGSGNTIYF.

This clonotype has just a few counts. For the CDR3, the DNA is TGTGCCAGCAGCCGCACGGGACAGGGAAAGACAGATACGCAGTATTTT. This translates into CASSRTGQGKTDTQYF. The J gene is TRBJ2-3, the V gene TRBV14; 9 nucleotides agree with TRBD1. J gave up 3 bases and V 4 bases, and 8 bases lay outside the gene matches. This CDR3 region has 16 residues. Germline assignment: CDR1 SGHDN and CDR2 FVKESK.

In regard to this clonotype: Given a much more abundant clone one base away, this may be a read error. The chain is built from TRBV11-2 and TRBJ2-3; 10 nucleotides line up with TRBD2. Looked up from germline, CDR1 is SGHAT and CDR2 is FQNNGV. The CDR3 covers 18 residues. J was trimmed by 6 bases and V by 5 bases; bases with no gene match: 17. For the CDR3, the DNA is TGTGCCAGCAGCGCCAAGCGGTCTAGCGGGAGTTCTTGGGATACGCAGTATTTT. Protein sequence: CASSAKRSSGSSWDTQYF.

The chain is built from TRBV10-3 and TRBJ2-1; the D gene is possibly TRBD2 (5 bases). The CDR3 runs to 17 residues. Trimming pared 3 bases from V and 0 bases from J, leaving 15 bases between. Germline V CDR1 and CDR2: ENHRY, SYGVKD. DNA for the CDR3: TGTGCCATCAGTGACCGCCGGGTAACTAGCTCCTACAATGAGCAGTTCTTC. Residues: CAISDRRVTSSYNEQFF.

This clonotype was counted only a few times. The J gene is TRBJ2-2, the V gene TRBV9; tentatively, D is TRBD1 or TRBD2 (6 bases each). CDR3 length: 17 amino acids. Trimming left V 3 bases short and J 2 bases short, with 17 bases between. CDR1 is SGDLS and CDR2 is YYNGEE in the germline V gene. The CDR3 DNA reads TGTGCCAGCAGCGGAGGAGGGGGGTTTTTAAACACCGGGGAGCTGTTTTTT. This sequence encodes CASSGGGGFLNTGELFF.

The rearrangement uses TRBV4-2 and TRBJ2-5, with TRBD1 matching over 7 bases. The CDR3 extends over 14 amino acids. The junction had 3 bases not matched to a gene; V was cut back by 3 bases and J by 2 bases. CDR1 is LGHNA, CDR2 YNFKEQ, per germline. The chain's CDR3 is CASSQGTAQETQYF. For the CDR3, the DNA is TGTGCCAGCAGCCAGGGGACAGCTCAAGAGACCCAGTACTTC.

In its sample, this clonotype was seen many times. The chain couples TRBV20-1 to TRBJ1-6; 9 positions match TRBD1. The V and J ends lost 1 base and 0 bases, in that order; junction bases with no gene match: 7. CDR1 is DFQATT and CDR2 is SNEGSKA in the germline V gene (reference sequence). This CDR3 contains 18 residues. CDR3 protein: CSARVWGQGGSYNSPLHF. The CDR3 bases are TGCAGTGCTAGAGTGTGGGGACAGGGAGGCTCCTATAATTCACCCCTCCACTTT.

The CDR3, as DNA: TGTGCCAGCAAACGGAGTGGGGGGCGCACGTCTGGGGCCAACGTCCTGACTTTC. Translated, it gives CASKRSGGRTSGANVLTF. This chain uses TRBV6-1 with TRBJ2-6; the D call may be TRBD1 or TRBD2 (6 bases each). The germline V and J ends were trimmed by 7 bases and 1 base, with 20 bases remaining between them. Looked up from germline, CDR1 is MNHNS and CDR2 is SASEGT. This CDR3 has 18 residues.

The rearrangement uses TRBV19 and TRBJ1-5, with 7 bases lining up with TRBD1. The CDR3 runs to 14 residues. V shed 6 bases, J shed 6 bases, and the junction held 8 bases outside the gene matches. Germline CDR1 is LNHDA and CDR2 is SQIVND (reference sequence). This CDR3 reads CASSPDRVGQPQHF. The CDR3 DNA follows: TGTGCCAGTAGCCCTGACAGGGTCGGTCAGCCCCAGCATTTT.

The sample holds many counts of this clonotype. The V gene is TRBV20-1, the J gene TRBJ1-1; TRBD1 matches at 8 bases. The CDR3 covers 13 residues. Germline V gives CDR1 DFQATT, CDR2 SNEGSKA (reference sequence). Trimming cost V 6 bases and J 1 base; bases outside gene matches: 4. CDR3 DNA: TGCAGTGCCATCGACAGGGGGAACACTGAAGCTTTCTTT. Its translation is CSAIDRGNTEAFF.

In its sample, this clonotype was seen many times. The CDR3 is CASSVATGGSGGDTQYF. The CDR3 DNA follows: TGTGCCAGCAGCGTAGCTACGGGCGGGAGTGGGGGAGATACGCAGTATTTT. The chain combines TRBV9 with TRBJ2-3; TRBD2 matches at 7 bases. CDR3 length equals 17 residues. Germline CDR1 reads SGDLS; CDR2 reads YYNGEE. V shed 0 bases, J shed 5 bases, and the junction held 12 bases outside the gene matches.

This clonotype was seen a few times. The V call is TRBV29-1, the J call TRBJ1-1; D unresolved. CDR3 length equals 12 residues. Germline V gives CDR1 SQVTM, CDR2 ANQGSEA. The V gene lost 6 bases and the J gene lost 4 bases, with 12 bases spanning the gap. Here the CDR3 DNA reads TGCAGCGTCCGGTCGGGGAGCACTGAAGCTTTCTTT. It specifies CSVRSGSTEAFF.

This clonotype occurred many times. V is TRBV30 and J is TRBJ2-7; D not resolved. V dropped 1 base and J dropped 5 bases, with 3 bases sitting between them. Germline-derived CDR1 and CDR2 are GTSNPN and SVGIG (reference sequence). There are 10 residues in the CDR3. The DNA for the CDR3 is TGTGCCTGGAGTGGCGACGAGCAGTACTTC. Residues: CAWSGDEQYF.

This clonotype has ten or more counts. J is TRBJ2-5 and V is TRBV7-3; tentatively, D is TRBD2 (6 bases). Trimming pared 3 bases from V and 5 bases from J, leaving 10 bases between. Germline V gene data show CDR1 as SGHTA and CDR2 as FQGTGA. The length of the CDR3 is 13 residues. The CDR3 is CASSFTSSETQYF. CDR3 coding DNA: TGTGCCAGCAGCTTCACTAGCTCGGAGACCCAGTACTTC. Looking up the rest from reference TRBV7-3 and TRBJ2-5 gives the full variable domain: GAGVSQTPSNKVTEKGKYVELRCDPISGHTALYWYRQSLGQGPEFLIYFQGTGAADDSGLPNDRFFAVRPEGSVSTLKIQRTERGDSAVYLCASSFTSSETQYFGPGTRLLVL.